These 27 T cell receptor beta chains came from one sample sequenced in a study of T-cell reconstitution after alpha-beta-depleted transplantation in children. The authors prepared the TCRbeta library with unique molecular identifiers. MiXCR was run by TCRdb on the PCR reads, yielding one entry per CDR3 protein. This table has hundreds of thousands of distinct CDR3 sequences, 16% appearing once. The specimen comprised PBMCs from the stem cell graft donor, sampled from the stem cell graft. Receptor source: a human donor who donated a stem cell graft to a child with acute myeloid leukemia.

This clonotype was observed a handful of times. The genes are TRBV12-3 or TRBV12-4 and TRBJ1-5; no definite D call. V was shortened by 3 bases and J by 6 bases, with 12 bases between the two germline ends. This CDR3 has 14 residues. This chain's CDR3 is CASSFGRGGQPQHF. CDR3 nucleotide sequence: TGTGCCAGCAGTTTCGGGCGGGGAGGTCAGCCCCAGCATTTT.

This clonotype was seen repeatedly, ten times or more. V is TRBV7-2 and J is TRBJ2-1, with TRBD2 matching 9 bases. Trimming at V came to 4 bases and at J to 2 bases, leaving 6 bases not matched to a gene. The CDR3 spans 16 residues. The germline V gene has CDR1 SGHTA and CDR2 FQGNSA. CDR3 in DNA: TGTGCCAGCAGCTCCCCTAGCGGGGTCACCTACAATGAGCAGTTCTTC. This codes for CASSSPSGVTYNEQFF.

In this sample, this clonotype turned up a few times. The CDR3 nucleotides are TGTGCCAGCAGCTTGGGGTGGGGGAACACTGAAGCTTTCTTT. Translated: CASSLGWGNTEAFF. V gene TRBV7-2 combines with J gene TRBJ1-1; no clear D gene. CDR1 SGHTA and CDR2 FQGNSA come from the germline V gene. The CDR3 length is 14 residues. V was pared by 3 bases and J by 1 base, with 9 bases between.

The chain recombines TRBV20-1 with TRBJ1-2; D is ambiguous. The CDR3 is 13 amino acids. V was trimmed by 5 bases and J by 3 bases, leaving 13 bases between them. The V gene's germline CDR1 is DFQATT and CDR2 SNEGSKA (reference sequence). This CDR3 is CSARGQKDYGYTF. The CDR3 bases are TGCAGTGCTCGCGGGCAGAAAGACTATGGCTACACCTTC.

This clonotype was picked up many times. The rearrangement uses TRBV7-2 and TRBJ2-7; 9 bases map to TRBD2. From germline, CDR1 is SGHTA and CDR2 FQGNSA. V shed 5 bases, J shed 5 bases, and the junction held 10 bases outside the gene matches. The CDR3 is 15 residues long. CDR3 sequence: CASSAAGGPLNEQYF. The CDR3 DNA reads TGTGCCAGCAGCGCCGCGGGGGGGCCGCTAAACGAGCAGTACTTC.

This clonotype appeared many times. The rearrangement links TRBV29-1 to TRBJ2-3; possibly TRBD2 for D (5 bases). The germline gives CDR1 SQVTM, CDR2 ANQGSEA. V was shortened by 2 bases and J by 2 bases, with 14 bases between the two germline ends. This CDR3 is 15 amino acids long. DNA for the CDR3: TGCAGCGTTGAACGAGGGCCTCCCTACACAGATACGCAGTATTTT. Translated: CSVERGPPYTDTQYF.

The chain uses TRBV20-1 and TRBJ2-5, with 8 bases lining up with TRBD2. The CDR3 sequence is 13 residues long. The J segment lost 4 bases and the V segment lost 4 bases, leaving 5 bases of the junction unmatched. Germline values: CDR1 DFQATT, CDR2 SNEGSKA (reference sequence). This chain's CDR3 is CSATPGGAETQYF. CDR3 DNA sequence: TGCAGTGCTACACCCGGGGGGGCAGAGACCCAGTACTTC.

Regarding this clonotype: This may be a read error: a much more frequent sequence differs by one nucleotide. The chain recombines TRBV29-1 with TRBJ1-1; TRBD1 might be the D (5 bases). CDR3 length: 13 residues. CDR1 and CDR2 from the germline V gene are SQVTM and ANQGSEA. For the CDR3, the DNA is TGCAGCGTTGAAATCCCAGGGAACACTGACGCTTTCTTT. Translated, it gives CSVEIPGNTDAFF.

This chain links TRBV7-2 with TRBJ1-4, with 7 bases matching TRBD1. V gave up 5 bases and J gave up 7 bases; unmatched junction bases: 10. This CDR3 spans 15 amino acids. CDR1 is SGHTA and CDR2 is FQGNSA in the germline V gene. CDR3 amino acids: CASSARQGAGEKLFF. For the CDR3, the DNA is TGTGCCAGCAGCGCGCGACAGGGTGCGGGTGAAAAACTGTTTTTT. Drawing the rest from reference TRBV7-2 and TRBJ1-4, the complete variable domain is GAGVSQSPSNKVTEKGKDVELRCDPISGHTALYWYRQSLGQGLEFLIYFQGNSAPDKSGLPSDRFSAERTGGSVSTLTIQRTQQEDSAVYLCASSARQGAGEKLFFGSGTQLSVL.

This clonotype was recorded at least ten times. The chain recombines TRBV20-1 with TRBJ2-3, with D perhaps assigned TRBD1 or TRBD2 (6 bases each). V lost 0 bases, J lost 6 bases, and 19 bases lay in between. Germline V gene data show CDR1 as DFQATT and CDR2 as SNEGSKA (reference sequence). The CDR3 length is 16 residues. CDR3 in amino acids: CSARDPGAQPRDTQYF. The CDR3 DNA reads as TGCAGTGCTAGAGATCCGGGGGCCCAACCCCGGGATACGCAGTATTTT.

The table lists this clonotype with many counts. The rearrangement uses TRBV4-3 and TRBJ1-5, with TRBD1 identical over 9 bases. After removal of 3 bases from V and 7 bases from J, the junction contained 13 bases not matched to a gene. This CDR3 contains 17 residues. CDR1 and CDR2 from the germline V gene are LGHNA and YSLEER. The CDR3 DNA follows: TGCGCCAGCAGCCAGGATAGGCAAGGGACAGGGAGACAGCCCCAGCATTTT. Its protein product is CASSQDRQGTGRQPQHF.

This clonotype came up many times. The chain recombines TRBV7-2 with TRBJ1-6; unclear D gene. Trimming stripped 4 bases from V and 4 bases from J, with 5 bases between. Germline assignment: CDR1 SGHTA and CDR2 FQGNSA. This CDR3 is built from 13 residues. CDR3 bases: TGTGCCAGCAGCTCCGTTTATAATTCACCCCTCCACTTT. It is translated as CASSSVYNSPLHF.

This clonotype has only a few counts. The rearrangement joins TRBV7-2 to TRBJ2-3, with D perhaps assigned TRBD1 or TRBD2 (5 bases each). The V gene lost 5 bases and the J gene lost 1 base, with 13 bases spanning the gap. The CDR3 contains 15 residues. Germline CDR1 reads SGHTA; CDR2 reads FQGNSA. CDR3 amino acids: CASSHRLGGTDTQYF. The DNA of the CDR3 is TGTGCCAGCAGCCACCGTTTGGGGGGCACAGATACGCAGTATTTT.

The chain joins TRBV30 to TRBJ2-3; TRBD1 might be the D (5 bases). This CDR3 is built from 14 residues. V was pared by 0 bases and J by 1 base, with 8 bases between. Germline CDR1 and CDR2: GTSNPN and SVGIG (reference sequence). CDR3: CAWSVPRGTDTQYF. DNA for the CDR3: TGTGCCTGGAGTGTTCCCAGGGGCACAGATACGCAGTATTTT.

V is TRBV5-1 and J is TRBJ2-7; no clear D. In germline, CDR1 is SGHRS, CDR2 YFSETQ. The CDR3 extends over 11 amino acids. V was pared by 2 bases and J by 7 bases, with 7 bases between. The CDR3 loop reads CASSFAREQYF. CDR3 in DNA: TGCGCCAGCAGCTTTGCGCGAGAGCAGTACTTC. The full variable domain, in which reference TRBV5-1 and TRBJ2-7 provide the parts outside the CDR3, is KAGVTQTPRYLIKTRGQQVTLSCSPISGHRSVSWYQQTPGQGLQFLFEYFSETQRNKGNFPGRFSGRQFSNSRSEMNVSTLELGDSALYLCASSFAREQYFGPGTRLTVT.

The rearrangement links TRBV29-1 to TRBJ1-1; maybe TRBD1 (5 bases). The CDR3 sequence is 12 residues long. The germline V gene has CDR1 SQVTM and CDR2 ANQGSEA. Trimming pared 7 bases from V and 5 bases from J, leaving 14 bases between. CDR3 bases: TGCAGCGCCTGGGGTAGGGGAACTGAAGCTTTCTTT. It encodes CSAWGRGTEAFF.

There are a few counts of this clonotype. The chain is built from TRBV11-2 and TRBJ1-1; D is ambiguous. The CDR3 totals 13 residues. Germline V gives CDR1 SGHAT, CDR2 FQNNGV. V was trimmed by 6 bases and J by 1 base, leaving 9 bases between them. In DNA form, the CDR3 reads TGTGCCAGCAGTTCGGAGGAGAACACTGAAGCTTTCTTT. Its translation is CASSSEENTEAFF.

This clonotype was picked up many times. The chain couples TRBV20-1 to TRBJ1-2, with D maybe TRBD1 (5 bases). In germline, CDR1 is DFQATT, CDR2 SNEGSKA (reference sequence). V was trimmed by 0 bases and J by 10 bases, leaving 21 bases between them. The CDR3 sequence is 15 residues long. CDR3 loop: CSARDSLAGRRDYTF. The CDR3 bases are TGCAGTGCTAGAGATTCCTTAGCGGGACGCCGGGACTACACCTTC.

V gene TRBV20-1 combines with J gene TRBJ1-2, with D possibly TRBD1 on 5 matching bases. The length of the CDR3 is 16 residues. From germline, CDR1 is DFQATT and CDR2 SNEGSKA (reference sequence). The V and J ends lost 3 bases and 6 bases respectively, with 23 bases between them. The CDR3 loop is CSASGFQIPGPDGYTF. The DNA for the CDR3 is TGCAGTGCTAGCGGATTCCAGATTCCAGGGCCCGATGGCTACACCTTC.

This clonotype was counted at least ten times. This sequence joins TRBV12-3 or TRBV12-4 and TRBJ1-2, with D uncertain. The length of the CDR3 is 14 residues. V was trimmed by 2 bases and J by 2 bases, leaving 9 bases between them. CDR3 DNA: TGTGCCAGCAGTTTAAGAGGGCAGAACTATGGCTACACCTTC. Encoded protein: CASSLRGQNYGYTF.

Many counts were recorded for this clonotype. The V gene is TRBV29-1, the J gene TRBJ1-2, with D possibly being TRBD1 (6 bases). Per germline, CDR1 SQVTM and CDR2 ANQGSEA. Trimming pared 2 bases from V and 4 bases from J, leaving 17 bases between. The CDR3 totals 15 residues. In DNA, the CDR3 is TGCAGCGTTGAAAGCTTTACAGGGCGCGCCTATGGCTACACCTTC. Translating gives CSVESFTGRAYGYTF.

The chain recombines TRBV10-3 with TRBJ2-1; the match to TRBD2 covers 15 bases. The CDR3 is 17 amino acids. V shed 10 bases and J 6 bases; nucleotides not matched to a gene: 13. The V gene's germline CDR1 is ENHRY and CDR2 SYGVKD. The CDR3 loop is CANSPGLAGGLFNEQFF. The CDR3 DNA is TGTGCCAACTCGCCGGGACTAGCGGGGGGTCTGTTCAATGAGCAGTTCTTC.

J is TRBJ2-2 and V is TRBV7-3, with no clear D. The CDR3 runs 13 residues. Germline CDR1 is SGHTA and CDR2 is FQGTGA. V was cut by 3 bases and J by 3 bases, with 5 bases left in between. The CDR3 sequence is CASSLPHTGELFF. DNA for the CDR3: TGTGCCAGCAGCTTGCCACACACCGGGGAGCTGTTTTTT. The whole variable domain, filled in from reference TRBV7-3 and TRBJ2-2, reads GAGVSQTPSNKVTEKGKYVELRCDPISGHTALYWYRQSLGQGPEFLIYFQGTGAADDSGLPNDRFFAVRPEGSVSTLKIQRTERGDSAVYLCASSLPHTGELFFGEGSRLTVL.

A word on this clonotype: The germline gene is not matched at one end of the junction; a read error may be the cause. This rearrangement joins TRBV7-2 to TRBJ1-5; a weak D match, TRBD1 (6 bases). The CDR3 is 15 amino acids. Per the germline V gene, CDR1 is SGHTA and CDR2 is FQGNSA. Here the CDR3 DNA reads TGTGCCAGCAGACAGGGTGAATATAGCAATCAGCCCCAGCATTTC. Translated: CASRQGEYSNQPQHF.

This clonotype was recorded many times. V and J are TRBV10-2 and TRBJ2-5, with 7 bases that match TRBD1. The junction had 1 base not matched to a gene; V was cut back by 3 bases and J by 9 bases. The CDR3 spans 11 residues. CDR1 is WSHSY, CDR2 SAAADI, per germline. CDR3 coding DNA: TGCGCCAGCAGTGATGGACAGGCCCAGTACTTC. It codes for CASSDGQAQYF.

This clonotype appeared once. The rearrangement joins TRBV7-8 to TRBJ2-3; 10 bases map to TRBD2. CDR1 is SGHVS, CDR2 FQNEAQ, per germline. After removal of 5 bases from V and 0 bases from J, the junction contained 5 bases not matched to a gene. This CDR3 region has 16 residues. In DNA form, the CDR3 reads TGTGCCAGCAGCCATAGCGGGGGGCGAAGCACAGATACGCAGTATTTT. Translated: CASSHSGGRSTDTQYF.

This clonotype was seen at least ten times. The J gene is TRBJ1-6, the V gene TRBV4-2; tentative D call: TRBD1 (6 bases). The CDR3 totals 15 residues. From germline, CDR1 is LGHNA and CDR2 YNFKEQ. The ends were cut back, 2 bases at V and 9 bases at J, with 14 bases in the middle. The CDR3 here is CASSQWAGDGSPLHF. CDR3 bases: TGTGCCAGCAGCCAATGGGCAGGGGATGGTTCACCCCTCCACTTT.